This T cell receptor beta chain came from a study of identical twins. Findings and caveats of the study: Twins showed weaker excess sharing in their beta out-of-frame sequences. Out-of-frame TCR alpha sharing observed in monozygotic twins exceeded model estimates. Whereas memory repertoires showed no such difference, abundant cord blood beta clonotypes carried fewer insertions.

This clonotype came up a few times. Its antigen remains unidentified. One entry per CDR3 protein, called by TCRdb with MiXCR from the 5' RACE reads. The table includes 460,000 or so distinct CDR3 sequences, over 12% detected once. The CDR3 is made up of 16 amino acids. CDR1 MDHEN and CDR2 SYDVKM come from the germline V gene. The germline V and J ends were trimmed by 2 bases and 6 bases, with 19 bases remaining between them. The data were also submitted as part of a second study, on yellow fever vaccine responses in identical twins.

Sequenced sample: CD4+ T cells sorted from blood. The rearrangement links TRBV28 to TRBJ1-2; the D is unclear. The receptor was derived from a woman aged 18-29 years in good health. The CDR3: CASSLSRVSSNHGYTF. Here the CDR3 DNA reads TGTGCCAGCAGTTTAAGTCGGGTCAGTTCGAATCATGGCTACACCTTC.